The next 9 T cell receptor beta chains were all read from a single sample in a study of Ad26.COV2.S vaccination and SARS-CoV-2 variants. Sequencing was performed with immunoSEQ multiplex PCR; in TCRdb, only in-frame clones are kept and a portion is missing. The repertoire holds about 460,000 clones, 89% seen once, with 1.5% to 2% in the top ten. The treatment is: 15 to 20 received Ad26.COV2.S at low or high dose, single or two shots; about 5 received placebo; per-sample allocation not given. On day 63 after the first injection, vaccine and placebo recipients gave samples. Specimen: peripheral blood, collected in a trial of Ad26.COV2.S vaccine versus placebo. These receptors were collected from a person between 18 and 60 years old who received the Ad26.COV2.S COVID-19 vaccine or a placebo.

The chain combines TRBV5-1 with TRBJ2-6, with D possibly being TRBD1 (5 bases). The ends were cut back, 1 base at V and 0 bases at J, with 14 bases in the middle. The CDR3 has 18 amino acids. Looked up from germline, CDR1 is SGHRS and CDR2 is YFSETQ. This CDR3 reads CASSLKPQADSGANVLTF. DNA for the CDR3: TGCGCCAGCAGCTTGAAGCCACAGGCCGACTCTGGGGCCAACGTCCTGACTTTC. Full variable domain (missing parts from reference TRBV5-1 and TRBJ2-6): KAGVTQTPRYLIKTRGQQVTLSCSPISGHRSVSWYQQTPGQGLQFLFEYFSETQRNKGNFPGRFSGRQFSNSRSEMNVSTLELGDSALYLCASSLKPQADSGANVLTFGAGSRLTVL.

CDR3 residues: CASRTGAWETQYF. The CDR3 bases are TGTGCCAGCAGGACAGGGGCGTGGGAGACCCAGTACTTC. The rearrangement joins TRBV6-5 to TRBJ2-5; 8 bases line up with TRBD1. The ends lost 6 bases at V and 5 bases at J; junction bases unmatched: 5. Germline-derived CDR1 and CDR2 are MNHEY and SVGAGI. The length of the CDR3 is 13 residues.

The rearrangement uses TRBV28 and TRBJ1-1; weak D call: TRBD1 (5 bases). Germline-derived CDR1 and CDR2 are MDHEN and SYDVKM. Trimming shortened V by 4 bases and J by 1 base, and 19 bases separated the two germline ends. This CDR3 is 17 amino acids long. CDR3: CASSSGSLLGANTEAFF. The CDR3 coding sequence is TGTGCCAGCAGTTCCGGGTCGCTGCTAGGGGCGAACACTGAAGCTTTCTTT.

The V and J genes are TRBV5-8 and TRBJ2-5; 7 nucleotides align to TRBD1. With 0 bases clipped from V and 7 bases from J, the junction kept 9 bases outside the gene matches. Germline CDR1 reads SGHTS; CDR2 reads YDEGEE. This CDR3 contains 15 residues. The chain's CDR3 is CASSLVGDSGRTQYF. CDR3 bases: TGTGCCAGCAGCTTGGTAGGGGACAGCGGCAGGACCCAGTACTTC.

A word on this clone: Since a far larger clone is one base different, this is likely a read error. This rearrangement joins TRBV5-1 to TRBJ1-4; 10 bases align to TRBD1. This CDR3 is 14 amino acids long. Germline V gene sequence: CDR1 SGHRS, CDR2 YFSETQ. Trimming removed 3 bases from V and 7 bases from J; junction bases left unmatched: 3. CDR3 DNA sequence: TGCGCCAGCAGCTCCGGGACAGGGGTTGAAAAACTGTTTTTT. Amino acid sequence: CASSSGTGVEKLFF.

V is TRBV19 and J is TRBJ1-4; unclear D gene. Per germline, CDR1 LNHDA and CDR2 SQIVND (reference sequence). The CDR3 spans 14 residues. The ends were cut back, 2 bases at V and 5 bases at J, with 9 bases in the middle. CDR3 DNA: TGTGCCAGTAGTATAATGGAAACCAATGAAAAACTGTTTTTT. Translation gives CASSIMETNEKLFF.

This clone showed up just a few times. The chain employs TRBV19 and TRBJ2-4; TRBD1 aligns across 10 bases. Trimming removed 6 bases from V and 1 base from J; junction bases left unmatched: 6. Germline CDR1 and CDR2: LNHDA and SQIVND (reference sequence). The CDR3 runs 16 residues. The CDR3 region is CASSAPGQGAKNIQYF. CDR3 in DNA: TGTGCCAGTAGCGCTCCGGGACAGGGGGCCAAAAACATTCAGTACTTC.

In its sample, this clone was seen a few times. V gene TRBV6-2 or TRBV6-3 combines with J gene TRBJ1-4; D possibly corresponds to TRBD1 (6 bases). The germline V and J ends were trimmed by 5 bases and 6 bases, with 16 bases remaining between them. The CDR3 consists of 15 residues. Per the germline V gene, CDR1 is MNHEY and CDR2 is SVGEGT. The CDR3 DNA sequence: TGTGCCAGCAGTGCCGCCGGGACAAAGTATGAAAAACTGTTTTTT. Residues: CASSAAGTKYEKLFF.

The chain recombines TRBV6-2 or TRBV6-3 with TRBJ2-7; no clear D gene. The CDR3 has 12 residues. Germline V gives CDR1 MNHEY, CDR2 SVGEGT. The V end lost 4 bases, the J end lost 4 bases, and 8 bases lay between the germline ends. This chain's CDR3 is CASSFGPYEQYF. In DNA, the CDR3 is TGTGCCAGCAGTTTCGGGCCTTACGAGCAGTACTTC.